This T cell receptor (beta chain) is from a study of shared clonotypes between healthy human individuals. Study-wide context: Per donor, CD8 memory used one plate, CD8 naive used two, CD4 memory used three and CD4 naive used three.

A word on this clone: Its antigen remains unknown.

Donation came from healthy HIV-negative adults that had no recent acute infections or vaccinations. Only Caucasian adults living in Nashville, Tennessee made up the donor group. V shed 5 bases and J 1 base; nucleotides not matched to a gene: 7. Germline CDR1 and CDR2: LNHDA and SQIVND (reference sequence). The CDR3 loop spans 16 amino acids. Data came from immunoSEQ multiplex PCR; TCRdb stores just in-frame clones and leaves some out. The table has approximately 1.5 million clones, approximately 98.5% seen once; the top ten hold around 0.33%. Whole-study results and caveats: Generally, naive subsets (rather than memory subsets) showed larger estimated richness.

The rearrangement uses TRBV19 and TRBJ1-2, with 10 bases matching TRBD1. This sequence originates from a man aged 25-45 years in good health. The sequenced sample consisted of naive CD4+ T cells sorted from blood. This sample's subset: CD45RA+ positively selected. CDR3 region: CASSPRGQGFNYGYTF. DNA of the CDR3: TGTGCCAGTAGTCCAAGGGGACAGGGGTTTAACTATGGCTACACCTTC. The full variable domain, with the rest looked up from reference TRBV19 and TRBJ1-2, is DGGITQSPKYLFRKEGQNVTLSCEQNLNHDAMYWYRQDPGQGLRLIYYSQIVNDFQKGDIAEGYSVSREKKESFPLTVTSAQKNPTAFYLCASSPRGQGFNYGYTFGSGTRLTVV.